The 8 T cell receptor beta chains listed next were all sequenced from one sample in a study of blood T cell repertoires in COVID-19. Clones were sequenced by immunoSEQ multiplex PCR, and TCRdb holds only the in-frame ones, with some missing. In the table there are 130,000 or so clones, 84% of which are singletons. Sequencing was carried out using peripheral blood. The receptors were sampled from a man aged 60 to 69 with acute or convalescent COVID-19.

This rearrangement joins TRBV19 to TRBJ2-2; 8 positions agree with TRBD2. Germline trimming cut 5 bases from V and 6 bases from J; bases unmatched to any gene: 5. Germline CDR1 and CDR2: LNHDA and SQIVND (reference sequence). This CDR3 region has 14 residues. The CDR3 is CASSLAGGAGELFF. The CDR3 DNA is TGTGCCAGTAGTCTGGCGGGAGGAGCCGGGGAGCTGTTTTTT.

The chain uses TRBV7-2 and TRBJ2-1, with 11 bases fitting TRBD2. V was clipped by 5 bases and J by 0 bases; unmatched bases: 6. The CDR3 is 17 amino acids. Germline V gene data show CDR1 as SGHTA and CDR2 as FQGNSA. CDR3: CASSPGLAGSSYNEQFF. The CDR3 DNA reads as TGTGCCAGCAGCCCTGGACTAGCGGGTAGCTCCTACAATGAGCAGTTCTTC.

This clone has a count of ten or more. This chain links TRBV5-1 with TRBJ2-7, with 9 bases that match TRBD2. CDR3 length: 14 residues. In germline, CDR1 is SGHRS, CDR2 YFSETQ. Trimming removed 4 bases from V and 5 bases from J; junction bases left unmatched: 7. The CDR3 DNA reads TGCGCCAGCAGCCCTAGGACTAGCGCCCACGAGCAGTACTTC. This translates into CASSPRTSAHEQYF.

Concerning this clone: At one boundary the junction diverges from the germline segment, which might be a read error. This chain links TRBV2 with TRBJ2-1; 9 nucleotides line up with TRBD2. Germline CDR1 SNHLY, CDR2 FYNNEI. The CDR3 spans 15 residues. The CDR3 sequence is CASSEEAGGAGEQFF. DNA of the CDR3: TGTGCCAGCAGCGAAGAAGCGGGGGGCGCAGGGGAGCAGTTCTTC.

The table lists this clone with a count of one. Here the CDR3 reads CASSIDKTGTDNQPQHF. CDR3 nucleotides: TGTGCCAGTAGTATAGACAAAACCGGGACAGACAATCAGCCCCAGCATTTT. The chain uses TRBV19 and TRBJ1-5; 7 nucleotides line up with TRBD1. CDR3 length: 17 residues. The junction had 8 bases not matched to a gene; V was cut back by 0 bases and J by 3 bases. Germline V CDR1 and CDR2: LNHDA, SQIVND (reference sequence).

This clone was picked up one time. The V and J genes are TRBV18 and TRBJ1-5; 8 bases fit TRBD1. Germline V gives CDR1 KGHSH, CDR2 LQKENI. The CDR3 sequence is 15 residues long. J lost 7 bases, V lost 3 bases, and 8 bases had no gene match. The CDR3 DNA sequence: TGTGCCAGCTCACCGGACAGGGTAGAGGAACAGCCCCAGCATTTT. This translates into CASSPDRVEEQPQHF.

The chain carries TRBV19 and TRBJ2-1, with 9 positions matching TRBD2. Per germline, CDR1 LNHDA and CDR2 SQIVND (reference sequence). The CDR3 extends over 15 amino acids. The ends lost 3 bases at V and 7 bases at J; junction bases unmatched: 7. The DNA for the CDR3 is TGTGCCAGTAGTATTAGCGGGAGTGCGACAAATGAGCAGTTCTTC. Translating it yields CASSISGSATNEQFF.

This clone appeared once. The V call is TRBV7-8, the J call TRBJ2-5, with 11 bases fitting TRBD2. In germline, CDR1 is SGHVS, CDR2 FQNEAQ. This CDR3 has 20 amino acids. V shed 5 bases and J 7 bases; nucleotides not matched to a gene: 24. In nucleotides, the CDR3 is TGTGCCAGCAGCCACGGAATCGGTCGGTGGGGACTAGCGGACACTCTGACCCAGTACTTC. It yields the protein CASSHGIGRWGLADTLTQYF.